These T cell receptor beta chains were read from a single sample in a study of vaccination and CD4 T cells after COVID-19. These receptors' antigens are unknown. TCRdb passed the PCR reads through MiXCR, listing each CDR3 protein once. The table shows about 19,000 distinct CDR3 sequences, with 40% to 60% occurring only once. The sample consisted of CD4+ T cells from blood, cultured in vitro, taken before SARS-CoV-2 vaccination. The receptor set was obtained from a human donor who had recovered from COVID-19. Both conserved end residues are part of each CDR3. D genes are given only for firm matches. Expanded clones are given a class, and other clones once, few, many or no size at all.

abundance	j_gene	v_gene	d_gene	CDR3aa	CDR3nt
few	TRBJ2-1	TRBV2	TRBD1	CASRGDRGEYNEQFF	TGTGCCAGCAGGGGCGACAGGGGCGAGTACAATGAGCAGTTCTTC
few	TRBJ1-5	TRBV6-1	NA	CASSSGGANQPQHF	TGTGCCAGCAGCTCGGGGGGGGCGAATCAGCCCCAGCATTTT
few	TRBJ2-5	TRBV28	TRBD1	CASSLLNRGETQYF	TGTGCCAGCAGTTTATTAAACAGGGGGGAGACCCAGTACTTC
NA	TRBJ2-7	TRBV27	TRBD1	CASRRQGNLRDEQYF	TGTGCCAGCAGAAGACAGGGTAACCTGCGCGACGAGCAGTACTTC
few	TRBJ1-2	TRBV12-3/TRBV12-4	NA	CASSQANYGYTF	TGTGCCAGCAGCCAGGCAAACTATGGCTACACCTTC
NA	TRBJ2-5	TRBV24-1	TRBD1	CATSETPGQSYQETQYF	TGTGCCACCAGTGAAACCCCGGGACAGTCGTACCAAGAGACCCAGTACTTC
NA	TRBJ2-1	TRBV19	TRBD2	CASSLSGTRAF	TGTGCCAGTAGTTTATCCGGGACTAGGGCCTTC
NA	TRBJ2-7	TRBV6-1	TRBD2	CASSGLAGGSYEQYF	TGTGCCAGCAGTGGACTAGCGGGAGGATCCTACGAGCAGTACTTC
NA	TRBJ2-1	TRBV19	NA	CASSPRPPHSLNEQFF	TGTGCCAGTAGTCCCAGGCCGCCCCACTCCCTCAATGAGCAGTTCTTC
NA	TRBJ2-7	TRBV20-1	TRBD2	CSADGTSGFSYEQYF	TGCAGTGCAGACGGGACTAGCGGTTTTTCCTACGAGCAGTACTTC
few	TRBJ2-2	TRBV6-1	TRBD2	CATRLAAHTGELFF	TGTGCCACCCGACTAGCGGCCCACACCGGGGAGCTGTTTTTT